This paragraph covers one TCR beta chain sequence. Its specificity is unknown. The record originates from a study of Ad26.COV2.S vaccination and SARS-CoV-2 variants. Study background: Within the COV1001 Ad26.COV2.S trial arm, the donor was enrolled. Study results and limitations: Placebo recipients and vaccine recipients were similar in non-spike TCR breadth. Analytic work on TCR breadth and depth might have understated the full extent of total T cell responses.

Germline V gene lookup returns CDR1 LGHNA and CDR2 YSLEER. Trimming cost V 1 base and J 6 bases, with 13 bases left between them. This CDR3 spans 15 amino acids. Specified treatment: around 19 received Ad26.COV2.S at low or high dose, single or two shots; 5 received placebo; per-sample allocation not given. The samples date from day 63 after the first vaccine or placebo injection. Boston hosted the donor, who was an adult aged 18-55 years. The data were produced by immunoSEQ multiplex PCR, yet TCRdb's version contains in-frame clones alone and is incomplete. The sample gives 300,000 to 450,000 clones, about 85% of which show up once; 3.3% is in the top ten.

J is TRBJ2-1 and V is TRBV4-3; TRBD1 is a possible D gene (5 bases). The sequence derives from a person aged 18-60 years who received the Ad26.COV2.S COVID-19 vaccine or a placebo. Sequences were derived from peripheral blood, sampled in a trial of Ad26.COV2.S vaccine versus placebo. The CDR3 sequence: CASSQVQVGLNEQFF. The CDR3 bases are TGCGCCAGCAGCCAAGTACAAGTGGGGCTCAATGAGCAGTTCTTC.